This T cell receptor beta chain was obtained from a study of blood T cell repertoires in COVID-19. Profiled with immunoSEQ multiplex PCR; TCRdb holds only in-frame clones, not every one. The sample yields roughly 80,000 clones, over 70% seen once. This clone showed up just once. The CDR3 is 14 amino acids. V trimming: 1 base; J trimming: 3 bases; junction bases outside the gene matches: 1. CDR1 is SGHTA, CDR2 FQGNSA, per germline. This chain links TRBV7-2 with TRBJ1-2; 8 nucleotides line up with TRBD1. The sequence was obtained from a man aged 50 or older with active COVID-19. Sequencing was carried out using peripheral blood. The CDR3 bases are TGTGCCAGCAGCTTAGTGACAGGGGACTATGGCTACACCTTC. Protein product: CASSLVTGDYGYTF.